A selection of T cell receptor beta chains follows, all from one sample in a study of T cell responses to AZD1222 COVID-19 vaccine. Data came from immunoSEQ multiplex PCR; TCRdb stores just in-frame clones and leaves some out. The table shows 100,000 to 150,000 clones, with approximately 91% occurring only once. Specimen: peripheral blood, collected on day 0 of AZD1222 vaccination. The receptors come from an adult in good health. The CDR3 runs from the conserved cysteine through the conserved F or W. A D gene is named only where the DNA matches it firmly. Size tells how often a clone was seen (once, few, many) or the class of an expanded clone, and some rows leave it out.

CASSFRQGGGGNTIYF	TGTGCCAGCAGCTTCCGACAGGGTGGTGGTGGAAACACCATATATTTT	.	TRBJ1-3	16	TRBV11-2	TRBD1
CASSHDRRNTEAFF	TGCGCCAGCTCCCATGACAGGCGGAACACTGAAGCTTTCTTT	.	TRBJ1-1	14	TRBV5-1	.
CASSRGFDYTF	TGTGCCAGCAGCCGAGGGTTTGACTACACCTTC	.	TRBJ1-2	11	TRBV6-5	.
CASLRDRDEKLFF	TGTGCCAGCCTCCGGGACAGGGATGAAAAACTGTTTTTT	.	TRBJ1-4	13	TRBV2	TRBD1
CASSLRDFYEQYF	TGTGCCAGCAGTCTCCGGGACTTCTACGAGCAGTACTTC	.	TRBJ2-7	13	TRBV6-2/TRBV6-3	.
CASSLTTGGNTEAFF	TGTGCTAGCAGCCTAACTACAGGGGGGAACACTGAAGCTTTCTTT	.	TRBJ1-1	15	TRBV7-7	TRBD1
CASSYSEGSSNQPQHF	TGTGCCAGCAGTTACTCGGAGGGGAGTAGCAATCAGCCCCAGCATTTT	.	TRBJ1-5	16	TRBV6-2/TRBV6-3	.
CASSVAPVRSTDTQYF	TGTGCCAGCAGCGTAGCTCCCGTTCGTTCCACAGATACGCAGTATTTT	.	TRBJ2-3	16	TRBV9	.
CASSSHRGNTIYF	TGTGCCAGCAGTTCCCACAGGGGAAACACCATATATTTT	.	TRBJ1-3	13	TRBV9	.
CASSQDPSNQPQHF	TGCGCCAGCAGCCAAGATCCATCTAATCAGCCCCAGCATTTT	.	TRBJ1-5	14	TRBV4-1	.
CASSQGHTGNEQFF	TGCGCCAGCAGCCAAGGCCACACAGGTAATGAGCAGTTCTTC	.	TRBJ2-1	14	TRBV4-1	.
CASSPDLNIQYF	TGTGCCAGCAGCCCAGATTTAAACATTCAGTACTTC	.	TRBJ2-4	12	TRBV6-5	.
CASSQGGTGSYNEQFF	TGTGCCAGCAGCCAAGGGGGGACAGGGTCCTACAATGAGCAGTTCTTC	.	TRBJ2-1	16	TRBV16	TRBD1
CASSHWQGNQPQHF	TGTGCCAGCAGCCATTGGCAGGGCAATCAGCCCCAGCATTTT	.	TRBJ1-5	14	TRBV4-2	.
CASSSAEGNQPQHF	TGTGCCAGCAGTTCCGCGGAAGGGAATCAGCCCCAGCATTTT	.	TRBJ1-5	14	TRBV3-1/TRBV3-2	.
CASSTGPVSYGYTF	TGTGCCAGCAGCACCGGACCCGTAAGCTATGGCTACACCTTC	.	TRBJ1-2	14	TRBV5-5	.
CSVDGTGNYGYTF	TGCAGCGTCGACGGGACAGGGAACTATGGCTACACCTTC	.	TRBJ1-2	13	TRBV29-1	TRBD1
CASSIEVNYGYTF	TGTGCCAGTAGTATTGAGGTTAACTATGGCTACACCTTC	.	TRBJ1-2	13	TRBV19	.
CASAWGPLNEQFF	TGTGCCAGCGCGTGGGGACCCTTAAATGAGCAGTTCTTC	once	TRBJ2-1	13	TRBV27	.
CASSTSGTNTEAFF	TGTGCCAGCAGCACAAGCGGGACGAACACTGAAGCTTTCTTT	.	TRBJ1-1	14	TRBV5-4	.
CASRTLDSGNQPQHF	TGTGCCAGCAGGACTCTTGACAGTGGGAATCAGCCCCAGCATTTT	.	TRBJ1-5	15	TRBV6-5	.
CASSDRVSNQPQHF	TGTGCCAGTAGTGACAGGGTTAGCAATCAGCCCCAGCATTTT	.	TRBJ1-5	14	TRBV19	TRBD1
CASSEVVRQTQYF	TGTGCCAGCAGTGAAGTGGTTAGGCAGACCCAGTACTTC	.	TRBJ2-5	13	TRBV6-1	.
CATSQGRGNYEQYF	TGTGCCACCAGCCAGGGACGGGGTAACTACGAGCAGTACTTC	once	TRBJ2-7	14	TRBV15	.
CASSQEGPYSSYNEQFF	TGTGCCAGCAGCCAAGAGGGGCCTTATAGCTCCTACAATGAGCAGTTCTTC	few	TRBJ2-1	17	TRBV3-1/TRBV3-2	.
CASTHGTDGYTF	TGTGCCAGCACCCACGGGACGGATGGCTACACCTTC	.	TRBJ1-2	12	TRBV6-5	.
CASNRDRGSNQPQHF	TGTGCCAGCAACCGAGACAGGGGGAGCAATCAGCCCCAGCATTTT	.	TRBJ1-5	15	TRBV2	TRBD1
CASSSEVGTGTYEQYF	TGTGCCAGCAGCTCGGAAGTTGGGACAGGGACCTACGAGCAGTACTTC	.	TRBJ2-7	16	TRBV5-4	TRBD1
CASSEGDSGFWGDTQYF	TGTGCCAGCAGTGAAGGGGATAGCGGGTTTTGGGGAGATACGCAGTATTTT	.	TRBJ2-3	17	TRBV6-1	TRBD2
CSAGGQGDYGYTF	TGCAGCGCCGGGGGCCAGGGTGACTATGGCTACACCTTC	.	TRBJ1-2	13	TRBV29-1	.
CASSWGLATWDEQFF	TGTGCCAGCAGCTGGGGACTAGCGACTTGGGATGAGCAGTTCTTC	.	TRBJ2-1	15	TRBV7-9	TRBD2